This is a list of T cell receptor beta chains from one sample in a study of T cell clones after liver transplantation. Profiling relied on immunoSEQ multiplex PCR, and the TCRdb table lists in-frame clones only, not all of them. The table has fewer than 110,000 clones, about 86% seen once. The sample in question was CD4+ T cells from blood, obtained around 44 months after liver transplant. The receptors were sampled from a human patient who received a liver transplant. Part of the T cells may come from the graft donor. CDR3s include the opening cysteine and the closing phenylalanine or tryptophan. A D gene is named only where the DNA matches it firmly. Only part of the rows carry a size: once, few, many, or a class if the clone is expanded.

j_call clone_size v_call d_call cdr3_nt cdr3_aa
TRBJ1-4 - TRBV19 TRBD1 TGTGCCAGTAGGACAGGGGACAGGGCTAATGAAAAACTGTTTTTT CASRTGDRANEKLFF
TRBJ1-4 - TRBV21-1 - TGTGCCAGCAGCCCTAGGGGGGCGTACGAAAAACTGTTTTTT CASSPRGAYEKLFF
TRBJ2-1 - TRBV14 - TGTGCCAGCAGCCAAGAGGGTCTAGCCTTTTCGGAGCAGTTCTTC CASSQEGLAFSEQFF
TRBJ1-2 - TRBV7-9 TRBD1 TGTGCCAGCAGCACCCTTAGGGGGAGGACAGGGACTAACTATGGCTACACCTTC CASSTLRGRTGTNYGYTF
TRBJ2-3 - TRBV5-3 - TGTGCCAGAAGCTCGCACCCTGGGGGGAGTAACTTCACAGATACGCAGTATTTT CARSSHPGGSNFTDTQYF
TRBJ1-1 - TRBV18 - TGTGCCAGCTCACCATCAGCACAGGCGGGAACTGAAGCTTTCTTT CASSPSAQAGTEAFF
TRBJ2-1 - TRBV6-5 TRBD2 TGTGCCAGCAGTTACTTGTCTAGCGGGAGAGGTGAGCAGTTCTTC CASSYLSSGRGEQFF
TRBJ2-4 - TRBV28 - TGTGCCAGCACTAACCCTGGGACAGCCAAAAACATTCAGTACTTC CASTNPGTAKNIQYF
TRBJ2-5 - TRBV5-5 - TGTGCCAGCAGCTTTGGGCAGGCAGAGACCCAGTACTTC CASSFGQAETQYF
TRBJ2-1 few TRBV10-2 - TGCGCCAGCAGTGAGTGGTGGTCCTATGAGCAGTTCTTC CASSEWWSYEQFF
TRBJ1-2 - TRBV5-8 - TGTGCCAGCACTAAGGTGACGAGGGGCTATGGCTACACCTTC CASTKVTRGYGYTF
TRBJ2-2 - TRBV5-1 TRBD1 TGCGCCAGCAGCTTGGCCGGGACAGGGGGGCCCGGGGAGCTGTTTTTT CASSLAGTGGPGELFF
TRBJ1-5 few TRBV6-1 - TGTGCCAGCAGTGAAGCGCGGGATCAGCCCCAGCATTTT CASSEARDQPQHF
TRBJ2-7 - TRBV5-1 - TGCGCCAGCAGCTTGGGGGGATCAAACTCCTACGAGCAGTACTTC CASSLGGSNSYEQYF
TRBJ2-7 - TRBV28 - TGTGCCAGCAGTCCCCTCGGCAGGAGCTCCTACGAGCAGTACTTC CASSPLGRSSYEQYF
TRBJ2-1 - TRBV19 TRBD2 TGTGCCAGTACAGCCGGGACTAGCGGGAGGGCTGAGCAGTTCTTC CASTAGTSGRAEQFF
TRBJ1-6 - TRBV18 TRBD1 TGTGCCAGCTCATCCGGACAGGGAAATTCACCCCTCCACTTT CASSSGQGNSPLHF
TRBJ2-2 - TRBV2 TRBD2 TGTGCCAGCAGGAAACCGGGACTAGCGGGACCCAGGAGGGAGCTGTTTTTT CASRKPGLAGPRRELFF
TRBJ2-7 - TRBV7-9 - TGTGCCAGCAGCTTGGGGAGGTACGAGCAGTACTTC CASSLGRYEQYF
TRBJ2-7 - TRBV7-2 TRBD2 TGTGCCAGCAGCTTCGGACTAGCGGGATTAGGTGAGCAGTACTTC CASSFGLAGLGEQYF
TRBJ1-5 - TRBV6-5 - TGTGCCAGCAGTCCCAGATGGGCCCGGCCCCAGCATTTT CASSPRWARPQHF
TRBJ1-1 - TRBV5-8 TRBD1 TGTGCCAGCAGCCCTGGACAGGGGGCCGGATTGGGTGAAGCTTTCTTT CASSPGQGAGLGEAFF
TRBJ2-1 - TRBV11-2 TRBD2 TGTGCCAGCAACCATGGCAGGGCTAGCGGGAATGAGCAGTTCTTC CASNHGRASGNEQFF
TRBJ1-1 once TRBV5-4 TRBD1 TGTGCCAGCAGCTCCGACCCTGACAGGGGGTTGAGTGAAGCTTTCTTT CASSSDPDRGLSEAFF
TRBJ2-1 - TRBV18 - TGTGCCAGCTATTCGGGCTCCTACAATGAGCAGTTCTTC CASYSGSYNEQFF
TRBJ2-1 - TRBV27 TRBD2 TGTGCCAGCAGGAACCTAGCGGGAGGACACAATGAGCAGTTCTTC CASRNLAGGHNEQFF
TRBJ1-5 medium-sized TRBV7-2 - TGTGCCAGCAGCTTAGCGTATCAGCCCCAGCATTTT CASSLAYQPQHF
TRBJ2-4 - TRBV19 TRBD1 TGTGCCAGTAGCTACAGGGGCCCCAGGGTTCAGTACTTC CASSYRGPRVQYF
TRBJ2-5 - TRBV7-8 TRBD1 TGTGCCAGCAGCTTTGGGACAGTCCAGACCCAGTACTTC CASSFGTVQTQYF
TRBJ2-1 - TRBV5-6 - TGTGCCAGCAGCCCCTACCCCTCCTACAATGAGCAGTTCTTC CASSPYPSYNEQFF
TRBJ1-2 - TRBV27 - TGTGCCAGCAGTTCCCCTCTCTTTGGCTACACCTTC CASSSPLFGYTF
TRBJ2-3 - TRBV15 - TGTGCCACCAGCAGGGGGGCAGATACGCAGTATTTT CATSRGADTQYF
TRBJ2-7 - TRBV28 - TGTGCCAGCACTATGGCGGGCCGACCCTACGAGCAGTACTTC CASTMAGRPYEQYF
TRBJ1-2 - TRBV4-1 TRBD1 TGCGCCAGCAGCCAAGATCTTCCGACAGGGCATGGCTACACCTTC CASSQDLPTGHGYTF
TRBJ2-1 - TRBV7-9 - TGTGCCAGCAGCCCCTGGGGGAACAATGAGCAGTTCTTC CASSPWGNNEQFF
TRBJ2-1 - TRBV5-1 - TGCGCCAGCAGCTCGGGGGGCTTTCGGTACAATGAGCAGTTCTTC CASSSGGFRYNEQFF